This note documents a single T cell receptor beta chain sequence. This specimen belongs to a study of control samples from healthy donors and cancer patients. V was pared by 2 bases and J by 6 bases, with 8 bases between. The CDR3 totals 13 residues. Only in-frame clones appear in the TCRdb table, and some are missing; sequencing was by immunoSEQ multiplex PCR. Here the sample spans roughly 170,000 clones, 85% to 95% being singletons. Sequencing was performed on blood. The sequence derives from a man in his late teens or twenties in good health. This rearrangement joins TRBV12-3 or TRBV12-4 to TRBJ1-5; D is ambiguous. The CDR3 region is CASSLRVTQPQHF. The CDR3 coding sequence is TGTGCCAGCAGTTTACGAGTGACTCAGCCCCAGCATTTT.